This is a list of T cell receptor beta chains from one sample in a study of cytomegalovirus exposure and HLA in healthy donors. This table comes from immunoSEQ multiplex PCR, and its TCRdb copy is limited to in-frame clones, with some not included. This repertoire shows about 66,000 clones, approximately 97% found once; its top ten account for 1.5% to 2%. The specimen was PBMCs. These receptors were taken from a young woman in good health and CMV-seropositive. Each CDR3 is given without its conserved first and last residue. Fields, in order: V gene, J gene, CDR3 protein.

TRBV5-1	TRBJ2-5	ASSYGISGRGIETQY
TRBV28	TRBJ2-3	ASGLGGVTDTQY
TRBV6-5	TRBJ2-7	ASSRTSSDEQY
TRBV28	TRBJ1-4	ASRGYEGQGNEKLF
TRBV18	TRBJ1-1	ASSPPSNTGSTEAF
TRBV28	TRBJ2-5	ASSLGQALTWETQY
TRBV28	TRBJ2-7	ASSLSARGLYEQY
TRBV5-1	TRBJ1-2	ASSFGTGGGDGYT
TRBV28	TRBJ1-2	ASSPQGFGGYT
TRBV7-3	TRBJ2-1	ASSPGVDSYNEQF
TRBV6-6	TRBJ1-4	ASREGQLNEKLF
TRBV28	TRBJ2-7	ASGSLSDTYEQY
TRBV9	TRBJ2-2	ASKSSGSRTGELF
TRBV5-6	TRBJ2-4	ASSLDRARARLAKNIQY
TRBV28	TRBJ2-7	ASSPPGDSTYEQY
TRBV5-6	TRBJ1-2	ASSLVDRGYAGYT
TRBV28	TRBJ2-7	ASSLSTGRTSAYEQY
TRBV28	TRBJ2-1	ASNNRVSEQF
TRBV4-1	TRBJ2-7	ASSQTTRTEQY
TRBV19	TRBJ1-1	ASIPRGMNTEAF
TRBV7-9	TRBJ2-1	ASRRLAVNSYNEQF
TRBV7-9	TRBJ2-5	ASSRLALAGGETQY
TRBV4-1	TRBJ2-2	ASSLHRDRGAGELF
TRBV6-1	TRBJ1-2	ASSEATGGAYGYT
TRBV7-2	TRBJ2-7	ASRVAGGPYEQY
TRBV4-1	TRBJ1-5	ASSQGRGNQPQH
TRBV28	TRBJ2-1	ASSSPGLAGVYEQF
TRBV7-6	TRBJ2-1	ASTRGSSYNEQF
TRBV5-4	TRBJ2-7	ASGGRTGGGEQY
TRBV14	TRBJ2-1	ASSKLAGVQNEQF
TRBV6-1	TRBJ2-1	ASSEGLIGSFVERLF
TRBV28	TRBJ2-1	ASSFYLAGGYNEQF
TRBV19	TRBJ1-5	ASSPGQGTNQPQH
TRBV7-9	TRBJ2-7	ASSLVDSSYEQY
TRBV12-5	TRBJ1-3	SNRRDSIDTIY
TRBV7-3	TRBJ2-5	ASSLMAGGPETQY